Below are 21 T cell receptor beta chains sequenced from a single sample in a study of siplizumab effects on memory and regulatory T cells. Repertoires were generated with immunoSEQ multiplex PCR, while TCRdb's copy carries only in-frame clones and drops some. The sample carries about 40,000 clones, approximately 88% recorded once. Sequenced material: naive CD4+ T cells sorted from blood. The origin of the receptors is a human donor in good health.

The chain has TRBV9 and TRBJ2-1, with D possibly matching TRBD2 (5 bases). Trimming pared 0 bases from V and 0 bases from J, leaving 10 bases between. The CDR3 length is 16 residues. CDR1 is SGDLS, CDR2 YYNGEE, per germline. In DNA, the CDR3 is TGTGCCAGCAGCGTAGGGCCAGCGGACTCCTACAATGAGCAGTTCTTC. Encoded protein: CASSVGPADSYNEQFF. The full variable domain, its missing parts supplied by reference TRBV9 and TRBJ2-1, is DSGVTQTPKHLITATGQRVTLRCSPRSGDLSVYWYQQSLDQGLQFLIQYYNGEERAKGNILERFSAQQFPDLHSELNLSSLELGDSALYFCASSVGPADSYNEQFFGPGTRLTVL.

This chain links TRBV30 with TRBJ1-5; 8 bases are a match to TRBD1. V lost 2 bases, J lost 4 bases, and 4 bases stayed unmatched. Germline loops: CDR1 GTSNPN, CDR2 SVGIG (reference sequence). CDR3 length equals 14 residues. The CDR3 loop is CAWSNGQGNQPQHF. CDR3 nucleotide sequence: TGTGCCTGGAGTAACGGACAGGGAAATCAGCCCCAGCATTTT. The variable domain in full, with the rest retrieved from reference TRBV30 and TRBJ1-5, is SQTIHQWPATLVQPVGSPLSLECTVEGTSNPNLYWYRQAAGRGLQLLFYSVGIGQISSEVPQNLSASRPQDRQFILSSKKLLLSDSGFYLCAWSNGQGNQPQHFGDGTRLSIL.

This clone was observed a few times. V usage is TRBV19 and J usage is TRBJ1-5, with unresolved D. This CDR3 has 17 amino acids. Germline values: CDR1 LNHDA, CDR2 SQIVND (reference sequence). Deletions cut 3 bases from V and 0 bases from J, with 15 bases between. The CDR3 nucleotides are TGTGCCAGTAGTATCTTTGGCAGGATCAATAGCAATCAGCCCCAGCATTTT. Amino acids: CASSIFGRINSNQPQHF. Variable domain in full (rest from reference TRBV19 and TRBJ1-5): DGGITQSPKYLFRKEGQNVTLSCEQNLNHDAMYWYRQDPGQGLRLIYYSQIVNDFQKGDIAEGYSVSREKKESFPLTVTSAQKNPTAFYLCASSIFGRINSNQPQHFGDGTRLSIL.

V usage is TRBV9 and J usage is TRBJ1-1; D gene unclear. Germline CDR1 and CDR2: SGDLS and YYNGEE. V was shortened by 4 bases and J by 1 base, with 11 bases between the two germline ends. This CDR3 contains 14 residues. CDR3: CASSRVAANTEAFF. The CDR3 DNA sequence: TGTGCCAGCAGCAGGGTTGCGGCGAACACTGAAGCTTTCTTT.

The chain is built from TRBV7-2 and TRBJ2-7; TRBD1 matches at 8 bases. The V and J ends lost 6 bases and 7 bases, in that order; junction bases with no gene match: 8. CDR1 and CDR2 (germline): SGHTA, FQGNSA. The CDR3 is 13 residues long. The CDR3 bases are TGTGCCAGCAGGCCGGGACAGGAACAGGAGCAGTACTTC. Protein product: CASRPGQEQEQYF.

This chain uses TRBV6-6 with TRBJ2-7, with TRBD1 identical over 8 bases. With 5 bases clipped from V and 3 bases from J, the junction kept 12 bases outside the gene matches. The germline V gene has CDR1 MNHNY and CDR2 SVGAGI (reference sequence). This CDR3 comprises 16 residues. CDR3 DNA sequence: TGTGCCAGCAGTCAAGGGACAGGTGGATCCTTCTACGAGCAGTACTTC. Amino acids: CASSQGTGGSFYEQYF.

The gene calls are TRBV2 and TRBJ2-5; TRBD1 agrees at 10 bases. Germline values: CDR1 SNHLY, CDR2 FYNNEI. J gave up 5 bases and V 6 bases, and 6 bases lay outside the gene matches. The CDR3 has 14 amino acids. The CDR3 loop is CASRKDRGQETQYF. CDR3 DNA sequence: TGTGCCAGCAGGAAAGACAGGGGGCAGGAGACCCAGTACTTC.

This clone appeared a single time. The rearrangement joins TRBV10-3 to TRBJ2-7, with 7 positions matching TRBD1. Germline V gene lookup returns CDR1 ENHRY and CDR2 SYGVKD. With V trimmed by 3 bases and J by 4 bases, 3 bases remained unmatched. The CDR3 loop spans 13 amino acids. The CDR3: CAISEGQEYEQYF. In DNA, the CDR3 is TGTGCCATCAGTGAAGGACAGGAGTACGAGCAGTACTTC.

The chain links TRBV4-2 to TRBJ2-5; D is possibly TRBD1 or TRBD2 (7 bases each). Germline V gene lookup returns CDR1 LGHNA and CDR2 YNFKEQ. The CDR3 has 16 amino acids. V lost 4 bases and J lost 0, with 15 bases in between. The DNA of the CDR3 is TGTGCCAGCAGCCTGCGGGGGACAGAGTACCAAGAGACCCAGTACTTC. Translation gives CASSLRGTEYQETQYF.

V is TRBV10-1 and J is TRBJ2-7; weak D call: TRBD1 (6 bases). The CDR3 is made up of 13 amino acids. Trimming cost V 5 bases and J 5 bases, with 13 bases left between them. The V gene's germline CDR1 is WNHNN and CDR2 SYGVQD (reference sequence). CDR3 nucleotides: TGCGCCAGCAGTATTGCCAGGGGCGACGAGCAGTACTTC. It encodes CASSIARGDEQYF.

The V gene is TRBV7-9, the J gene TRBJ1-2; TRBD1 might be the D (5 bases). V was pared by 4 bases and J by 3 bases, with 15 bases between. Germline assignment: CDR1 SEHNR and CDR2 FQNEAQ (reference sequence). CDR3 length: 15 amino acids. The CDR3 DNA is TGTGCCAGCAGCTCAGGGCGGCGGGAAGACTATGGCTACACCTTC. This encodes CASSSGRREDYGYTF.

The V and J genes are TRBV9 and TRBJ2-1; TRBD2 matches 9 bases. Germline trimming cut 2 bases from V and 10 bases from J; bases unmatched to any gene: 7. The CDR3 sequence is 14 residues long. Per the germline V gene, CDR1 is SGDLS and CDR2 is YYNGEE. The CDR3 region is CASSVLSSGTEQFF. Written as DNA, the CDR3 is TGTGCCAGCAGCGTCTTGTCTAGCGGGACCGAGCAGTTCTTC.

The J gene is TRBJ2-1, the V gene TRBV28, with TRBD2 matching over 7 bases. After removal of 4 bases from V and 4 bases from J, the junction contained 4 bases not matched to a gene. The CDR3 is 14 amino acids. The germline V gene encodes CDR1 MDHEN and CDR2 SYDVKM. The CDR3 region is CASSSASGYNEQFF. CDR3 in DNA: TGTGCCAGCAGTTCCGCTAGCGGATACAATGAGCAGTTCTTC.

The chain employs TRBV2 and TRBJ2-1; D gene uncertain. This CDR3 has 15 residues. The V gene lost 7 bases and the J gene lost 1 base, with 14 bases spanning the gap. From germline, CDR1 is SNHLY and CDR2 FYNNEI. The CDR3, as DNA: TGTGCCAGCACCGTGGACGGAGTTTCCTACAATGAGCAGTTCTTC. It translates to CASTVDGVSYNEQFF.

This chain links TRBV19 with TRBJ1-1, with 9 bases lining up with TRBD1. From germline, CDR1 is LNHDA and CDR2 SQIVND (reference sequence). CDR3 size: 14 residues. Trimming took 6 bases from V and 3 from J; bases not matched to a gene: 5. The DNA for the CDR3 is TGTGCCAGTAGAATACAGGGGGCGGACACTGAAGCTTTCTTT. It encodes CASRIQGADTEAFF.

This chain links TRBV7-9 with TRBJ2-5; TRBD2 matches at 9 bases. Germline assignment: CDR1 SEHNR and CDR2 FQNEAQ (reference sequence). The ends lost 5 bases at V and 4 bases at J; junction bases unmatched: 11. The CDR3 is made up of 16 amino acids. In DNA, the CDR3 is TGTGCCAGCAGCCGAAACCTGCGGGAGGGGGGAGAGACCCAGTACTTC. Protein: CASSRNLREGGETQYF.

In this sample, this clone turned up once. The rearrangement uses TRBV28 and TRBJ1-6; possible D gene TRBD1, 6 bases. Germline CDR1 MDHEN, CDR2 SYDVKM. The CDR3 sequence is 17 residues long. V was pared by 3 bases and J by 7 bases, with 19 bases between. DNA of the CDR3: TGTGCCAGCAGTTTTCTGAGTGCGCGGGGGCAAAATTCACCCCTCCACTTT. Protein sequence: CASSFLSARGQNSPLHF.

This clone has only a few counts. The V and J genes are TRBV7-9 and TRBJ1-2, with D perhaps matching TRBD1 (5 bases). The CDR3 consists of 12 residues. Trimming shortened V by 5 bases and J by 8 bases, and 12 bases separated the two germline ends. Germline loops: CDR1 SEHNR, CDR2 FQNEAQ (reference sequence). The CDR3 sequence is CASSPGTGGYTF. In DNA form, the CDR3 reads TGTGCCAGCAGCCCGGGGACGGGAGGCTACACCTTC.

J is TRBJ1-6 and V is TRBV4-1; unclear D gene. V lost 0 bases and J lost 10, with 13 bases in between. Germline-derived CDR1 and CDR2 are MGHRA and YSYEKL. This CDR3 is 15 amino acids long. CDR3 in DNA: TGCGCCAGCAGCCAAGATTCCGCAGCGCTCTCACCCCTCCACTTT. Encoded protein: CASSQDSAALSPLHF.

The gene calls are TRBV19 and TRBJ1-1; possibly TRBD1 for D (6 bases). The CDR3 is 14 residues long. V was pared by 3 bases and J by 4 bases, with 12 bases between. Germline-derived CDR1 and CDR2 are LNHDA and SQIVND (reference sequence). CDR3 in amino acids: CASSIPGTPTEAFF. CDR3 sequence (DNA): TGTGCCAGTAGTATCCCCGGGACACCCACTGAAGCTTTCTTT.

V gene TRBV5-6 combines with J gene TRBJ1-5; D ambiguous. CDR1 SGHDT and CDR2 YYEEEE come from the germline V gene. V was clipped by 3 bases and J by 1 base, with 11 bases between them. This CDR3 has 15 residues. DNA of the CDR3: TGTGCCAGCAGCTCCGTGAGCCTCAGCAATCAGCCCCAGCATTTT. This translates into CASSSVSLSNQPQHF.